This T cell receptor (beta chain) derives from a study of blood T cell repertoires in COVID-19. Across the study: The United States, Italy and Spain supplied acute and convalescent COVID-19 samples. Sources were T cells, B-cell-depleted T cells, or PBMCs; the material itself was cDNA or gDNA.

CDR3 length equals 14 residues. V trimming: 7 bases; J trimming: 4 bases; junction bases outside the gene matches: 6. From germline, CDR1 is WSHSY and CDR2 SAAADI. Authors' analysis steps: Amplification from reference gene primers served as the basis for estimated nucleated cell counts. Repertoires were generated with immunoSEQ multiplex PCR, while TCRdb's copy carries only in-frame clones and drops some. Clonal size and the V and J genes are those of that table, whereas D and trimming came from the DNA. The sample comprises roughly 100,000 clones, around four fifths of which are singletons, and 7.5% to 10% rests with the top ten.

J is TRBJ1-5 and V is TRBV10-2; 8 nucleotides line up with TRBD1. Sequences were obtained from peripheral blood. The source of this sequence is a man in his 60s with active or convalescent COVID-19. The DNA for the CDR3 is TGCGCCAGCAAGGAACAGGGGGGGAATCAGCCCCAGCATTTT. Translating gives CASKEQGGNQPQHF.